Shown below are 9 T cell receptor beta chains from a single sample sequenced in a study of blood T cells in healthy people across ages. Alongside a J-beta primer mix, a sample-barcoded 5' primer served in a second PCR lasting roughly 6 to 12 cycles. Via MiXCR, TCRdb re-called the 5' RACE reads, giving one row per CDR3 protein. The sample records roughly 1.7 million distinct CDR3 sequences, about 32% being singletons. The sequenced sample consisted of blood. The origin of the receptors is a woman in her twenties or thirties in good health.

There are many counts of this clonotype. This rearrangement joins TRBV11-1 to TRBJ2-7; D possibly corresponds to TRBD2 (5 bases). Trimming pared 4 bases from V and 7 bases from J, leaving 14 bases between. Germline assignment: CDR1 SGHAT and CDR2 FQDESV (reference sequence). The CDR3 is made up of 13 amino acids. For the CDR3, the DNA is TGTGCCAGCAGCTGGACCAAGACGGGGGAGCAGTACTTC. It encodes CASSWTKTGEQYF.

On this clonotype: The junction and the germline gene differ at one end; a read error may be behind it. The rearrangement joins TRBV27 to TRBJ2-2; 8 bases are shared with TRBD2. The CDR3 length is 14 residues. Germline loops: CDR1 MNHEY, CDR2 SMNVEV (reference sequence). The CDR3 region has the DNA TGTACCAGCAGTTTGACTAGCGTCAGCGGGGAGCTGTTTTTT. Its translation: CTSSLTSVSGELFF.

The sample holds a few counts of this clonotype. The chain combines TRBV4-1 with TRBJ1-1; no reliable D call. CDR3 length: 15 residues. V gave up 5 bases and J gave up 4 bases, with 17 bases separating them. CDR1 is MGHRA and CDR2 is YSYEKL in the germline V gene. CDR3 DNA sequence: TGCGCCAGCAGCTCGTACGCGGGAAGAACCACTGAAGCTTTCTTT. Translating it yields CASSSYAGRTTEAFF.

This clonotype was found a few times. The chain carries TRBV4-1 and TRBJ2-5, with D maybe TRBD1 (6 bases). Germline V lookup: CDR1 MGHRA, CDR2 YSYEKL. Between the trimmed V and J ends, which lost 3 bases and 7 bases, there was a span of 18 bases. The CDR3 contains 15 residues. The CDR3 DNA reads as TGCGCCAGCAGCCACTCGACAGGCCAAACGCGGACCCAGTACTTC. This sequence encodes CASSHSTGQTRTQYF.

The chain uses TRBV21-1 and TRBJ2-7; the DNA was not used to check the table's D call, TRBD1. TRBV21-1 is a pseudogene segment. The CDR3 extends over 19 amino acids. CDR3 in amino acids: CASPLNSPKQGAAGYEQYF. The CDR3, as DNA: TGTGCCAGCCCCCTCAATTCACCTAAACAGGGGGCCGCGGGTTACGAGCAGTACTTC.

The chain couples TRBV29-1 to TRBJ1-2; possible D gene TRBD1, 6 bases. The CDR3 runs to 13 residues. Germline-derived CDR1 and CDR2 are SQVTM and ANQGSEA. V dropped 8 bases and J dropped 7 bases, with 20 bases sitting between them. CDR3: CSLSGAGASGYTF. CDR3 coding DNA: TGCAGCTTGTCTGGGGCAGGGGCGAGTGGCTACACCTTC.

This clonotype was observed a handful of times. V and J are TRBV2 and TRBJ2-1, with D possibly TRBD1 on 6 matching bases. V lost 4 bases and J lost 7, with 14 bases in between. Per the germline V gene, CDR1 is SNHLY and CDR2 is FYNNEI. The CDR3 extends over 14 amino acids. The CDR3 DNA reads as TGTGCCAGCAGTGCTCTAGGGACAAAGAATGAGCAGTTCTTC. Protein product: CASSALGTKNEQFF. Drawing the rest from reference TRBV2 and TRBJ2-1, the complete variable domain is EPEVTQTPSHQVTQMGQEVILRCVPISNHLYFYWYRQILGQKVEFLVSFYNNEISEKSEIFDDQFSVERPDGSNFTLKIRSTKLEDSAMYFCASSALGTKNEQFFGPGTRLTVL.

This clonotype has more than one count but fewer than ten. V and J are TRBV12-5 and TRBJ2-3; 11 positions agree with TRBD2. The length of the CDR3 is 17 residues. Germline CDR1 and CDR2: LGHNT and FRNRAP. The trim removed 3 bases at V and 5 bases at J, leaving 10 bases unmatched. The CDR3 loop reads CASGFGLAGGQVDTQYF. The CDR3 DNA follows: TGTGCTAGTGGTTTTGGGCTAGCGGGGGGACAGGTAGATACGCAGTATTTT.

This clonotype was seen a few times. The rearrangement joins TRBV7-2 to TRBJ2-7, with 10 positions matching TRBD2. The germline CDR1 and CDR2 sequences are SGHTA and FQGNSA. This CDR3 has 15 amino acids. V shed 2 bases, J shed 4 bases, and the junction held 5 bases outside the gene matches. The CDR3 DNA follows: TGTGCCAGCAGCTTATTTGGGACTAGCGATTACGAGCAGTACTTC. It is translated as CASSLFGTSDYEQYF. Together with reference TRBV7-2 and TRBJ2-7, the CDR3 gives the full variable domain: GAGVSQSPSNKVTEKGKDVELRCDPISGHTALYWYRQSLGQGLEFLIYFQGNSAPDKSGLPSDRFSAERTGGSVSTLTIQRTQQEDSAVYLCASSLFGTSDYEQYFGPGTRLTVT.